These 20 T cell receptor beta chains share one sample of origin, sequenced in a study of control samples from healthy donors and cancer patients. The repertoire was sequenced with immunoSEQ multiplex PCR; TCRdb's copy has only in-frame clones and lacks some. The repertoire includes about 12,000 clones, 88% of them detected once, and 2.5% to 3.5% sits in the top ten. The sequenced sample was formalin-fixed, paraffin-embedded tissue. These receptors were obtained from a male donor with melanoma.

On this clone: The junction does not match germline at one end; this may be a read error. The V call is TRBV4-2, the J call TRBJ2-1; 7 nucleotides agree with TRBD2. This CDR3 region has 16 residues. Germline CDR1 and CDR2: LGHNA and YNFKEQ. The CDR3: CASSQDLGRSYNEQFF. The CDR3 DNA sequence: TGTGCCAGCAGCCAAGACCTCGGGAGGTCCTACAATGAACAGTTCTTC.

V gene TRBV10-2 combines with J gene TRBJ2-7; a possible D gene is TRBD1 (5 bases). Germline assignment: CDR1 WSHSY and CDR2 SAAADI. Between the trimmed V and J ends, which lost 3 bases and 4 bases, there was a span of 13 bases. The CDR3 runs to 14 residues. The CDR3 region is CASSDARDLYEQYF. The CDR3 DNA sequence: TGCGCCAGCAGTGATGCCAGGGATTTATACGAGCAGTACTTC.

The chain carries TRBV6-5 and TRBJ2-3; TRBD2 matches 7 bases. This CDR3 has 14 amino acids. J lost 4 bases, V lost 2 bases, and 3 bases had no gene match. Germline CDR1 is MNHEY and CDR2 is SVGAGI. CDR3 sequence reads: CASSYGEGSDTQYF. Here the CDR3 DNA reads TGTGCCAGCAGTTACGGGGAGGGATCAGATACGCAGTATTTT.

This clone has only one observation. DNA for the CDR3: TGCAGCGTTGTAGGAGGGGAGGGCTATGGCTACACCTTC. Its translation is CSVVGGEGYGYTF. V gene TRBV29-1 combines with J gene TRBJ1-2, with a weak D call TRBD1 (5 bases). This CDR3 comprises 13 residues. With 4 bases removed from V and 4 bases from J, the gap between germline ends came to 13 bases. Germline CDR1 SQVTM, CDR2 ANQGSEA.

CDR3 sequence reads: CASTTSGRATSPETQYF. The CDR3, as DNA: TGTGCCAGTACAACTAGCGGGAGGGCCACTTCTCCAGAGACCCAGTACTTC. The chain carries TRBV19 and TRBJ2-5, with TRBD2 identical over 13 bases. V shed 7 bases, J shed 4 bases, and the junction held 12 bases outside the gene matches. CDR3 length: 17 residues. From germline, CDR1 is LNHDA and CDR2 SQIVND (reference sequence).

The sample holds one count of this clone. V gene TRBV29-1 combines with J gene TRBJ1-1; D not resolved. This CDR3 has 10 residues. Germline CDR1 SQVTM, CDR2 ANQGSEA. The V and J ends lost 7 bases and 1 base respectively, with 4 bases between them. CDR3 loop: CSAKNTEAFF. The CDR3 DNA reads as TGCAGCGCAAAGAACACTGAAGCTTTCTTT.

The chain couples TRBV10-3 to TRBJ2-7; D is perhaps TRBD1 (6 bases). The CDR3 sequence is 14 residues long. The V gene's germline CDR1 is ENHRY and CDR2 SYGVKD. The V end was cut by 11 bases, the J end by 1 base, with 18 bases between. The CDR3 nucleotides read TGTGCCTCTTCTAATGGGGGCTGGTCCTACGAGCAGTACGTC. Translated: CASSNGGWSYEQYV.

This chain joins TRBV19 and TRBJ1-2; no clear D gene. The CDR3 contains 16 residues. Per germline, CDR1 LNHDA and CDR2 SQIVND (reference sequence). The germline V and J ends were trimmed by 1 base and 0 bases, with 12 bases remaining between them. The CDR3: CASSIGRTEANYGYTF. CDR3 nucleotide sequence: TGTGCCAGTAGTATAGGGAGGACCGAAGCTAACTATGGCTACACCTTC.

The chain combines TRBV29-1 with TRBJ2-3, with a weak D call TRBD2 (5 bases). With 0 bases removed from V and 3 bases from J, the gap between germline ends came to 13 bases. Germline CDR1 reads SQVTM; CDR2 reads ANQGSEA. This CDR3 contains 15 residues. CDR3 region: CSVEDEGSGTDTQYF. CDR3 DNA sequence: TGCAGCGTTGAAGATGAGGGCAGTGGGACAGATACGCAGTATTTT.

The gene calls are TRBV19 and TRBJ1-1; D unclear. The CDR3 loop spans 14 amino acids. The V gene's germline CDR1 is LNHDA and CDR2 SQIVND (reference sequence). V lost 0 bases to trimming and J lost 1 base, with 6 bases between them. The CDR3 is CASSIDLGNTEAFF. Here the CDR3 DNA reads TGTGCCAGTAGTATAGATCTAGGGAACACTGAAGCTTTCTTT.

In DNA, the CDR3 is TGTGCCAGTAGTCCTTCAACAGGGGGCGGGGGTCAGCCCCAGCATTTT. Translated: CASSPSTGGGGQPQHF. The V gene is TRBV19, the J gene TRBJ1-5; 9 bases agree with TRBD1. After removal of 5 bases from V and 6 bases from J, the junction contained 11 bases not matched to a gene. The germline gives CDR1 LNHDA, CDR2 SQIVND (reference sequence). This CDR3 has 16 amino acids.

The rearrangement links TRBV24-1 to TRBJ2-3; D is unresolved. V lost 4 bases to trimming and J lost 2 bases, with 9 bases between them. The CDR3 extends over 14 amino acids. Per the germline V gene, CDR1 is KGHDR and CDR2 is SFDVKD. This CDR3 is CATSDPTFTDTQYF. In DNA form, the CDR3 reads TGTGCCACCAGTGACCCCACCTTCACAGATACGCAGTATTTT.

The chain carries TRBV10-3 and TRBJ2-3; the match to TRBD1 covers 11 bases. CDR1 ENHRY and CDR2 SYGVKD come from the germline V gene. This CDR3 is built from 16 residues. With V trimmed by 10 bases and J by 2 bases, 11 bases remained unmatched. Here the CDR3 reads CATNNRDRGATDTQYF. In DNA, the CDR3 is TGTGCCACCAACAACCGGGACAGGGGGGCCACAGATACGCAGTATTTT.

The CDR3 loop reads CASRAPQDTQYF. CDR3 nucleotides: TGCGCCAGCAGGGCACCCCAAGATACGCAGTATTTT. V usage is TRBV5-1 and J usage is TRBJ2-3; D gene uncertain. CDR3 size: 12 residues. Deletions cut 5 bases from V and 5 bases from J, with 9 bases between. Per the germline V gene, CDR1 is SGHRS and CDR2 is YFSETQ.

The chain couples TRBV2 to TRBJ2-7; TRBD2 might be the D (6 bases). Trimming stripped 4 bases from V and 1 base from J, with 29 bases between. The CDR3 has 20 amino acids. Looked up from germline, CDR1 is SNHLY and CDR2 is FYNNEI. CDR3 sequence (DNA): TGTGCCAGCAGTGGAGGGTCTATGTACAGCTACGTGGGGGGATCCTACGAGCAGTACTTC. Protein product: CASSGGSMYSYVGGSYEQYF.

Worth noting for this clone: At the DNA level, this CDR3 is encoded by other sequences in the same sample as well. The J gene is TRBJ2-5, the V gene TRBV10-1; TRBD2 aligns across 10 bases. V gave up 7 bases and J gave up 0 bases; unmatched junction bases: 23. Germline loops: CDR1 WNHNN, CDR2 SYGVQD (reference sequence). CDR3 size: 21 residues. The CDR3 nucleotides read TGCGCCAGCATTCGGCCCCGGACTAGCGGCCCGAAAATCAAGTACCAAGAGACCCAGTACTTC. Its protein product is CASIRPRTSGPKIKYQETQYF.

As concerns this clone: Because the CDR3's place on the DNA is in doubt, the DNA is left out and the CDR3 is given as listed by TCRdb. The CDR3 region is CASSQVGPGTDTQYF. The chain combines TRBV4-2 with TRBJ2-3. The CDR3 sequence runs 15 residues, both termini included. Germline assignment: CDR1 LGHNA and CDR2 YNFKEQ.

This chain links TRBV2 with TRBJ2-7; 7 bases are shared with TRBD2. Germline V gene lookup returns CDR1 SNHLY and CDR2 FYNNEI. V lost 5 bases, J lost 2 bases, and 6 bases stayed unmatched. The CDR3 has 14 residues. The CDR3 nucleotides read TGTGCCAGCAGTAGGACTAGTGTCCCCTACGAGCAGTACGTC. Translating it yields CASSRTSVPYEQYV.

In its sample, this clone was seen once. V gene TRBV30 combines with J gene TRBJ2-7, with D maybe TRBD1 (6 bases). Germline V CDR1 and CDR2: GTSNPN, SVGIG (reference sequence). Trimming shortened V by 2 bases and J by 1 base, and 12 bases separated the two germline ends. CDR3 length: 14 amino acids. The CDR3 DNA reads TGTGCCTGGAGTACCGGGACAAGATCCTACGAGCAGTACTTC. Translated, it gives CAWSTGTRSYEQYF.

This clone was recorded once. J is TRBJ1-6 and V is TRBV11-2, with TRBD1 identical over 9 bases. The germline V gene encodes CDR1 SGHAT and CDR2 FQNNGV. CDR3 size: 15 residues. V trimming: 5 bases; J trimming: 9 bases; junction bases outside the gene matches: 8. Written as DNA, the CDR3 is TGTGCCAGCAGCAAGACAGGGGGTCTCGCTTCACCCCTCCACTTT. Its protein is CASSKTGGLASPLHF.